This entry lists 24 T cell receptor beta chains sequenced from one sample in a study of OX40 agonist ivuxolimab in advanced cancers. Data came from immunoSEQ multiplex PCR; TCRdb stores just in-frame clones and leaves some out. There are roughly 68,000 clones in the sample; approximately 90% occur only once, and approximately 1% lies in the top ten. The sample here was CD4+ or CD8+ T cells sorted from blood, taken in a trial of the OX40 agonist ivuxolimab. The receptors stem from an adult with an advanced solid tumor such as melanoma, head and neck, liver or kidney cancer.

This clone occurred once. The J gene is TRBJ1-1, the V gene TRBV9, with 8 bases lining up with TRBD1. CDR3 length: 13 amino acids. The V gene end was trimmed by 5 bases and the J gene end by 5 bases; junction bases not matched to a gene: 5. Germline V gene lookup returns CDR1 SGDLS and CDR2 YYNGEE. This CDR3 is CASSLQGGTEAFF. Here the CDR3 DNA reads TGTGCCAGCAGTTTACAGGGGGGAACTGAAGCTTTCTTT.

V gene TRBV23-1 combines with J gene TRBJ2-7; D is ambiguous. TRBV23-1 is placed among ORFs of uncertain function. The CDR3 covers 15 residues. V gave up 4 bases and J gave up 4 bases, with 17 bases separating them. DNA of the CDR3: TGCGCCAGCAGTCTGCAGGCCCTTCGGAAATACGAGCAGTACTTC. This encodes CASSLQALRKYEQYF.

This chain uses TRBV4-1 with TRBJ2-7, with 9 positions matching TRBD1. Trimming at V came to 5 bases and at J to 3 bases, leaving 5 bases not matched to a gene. Germline loops: CDR1 MGHRA, CDR2 YSYEKL. CDR3 size: 14 residues. The CDR3: CASSSGQGLYEQYF. In nucleotides, the CDR3 is TGCGCCAGCAGCTCGGGACAGGGCCTCTACGAGCAGTACTTC.

V gene TRBV5-1 combines with J gene TRBJ2-5, with D perhaps TRBD2 (5 bases). Per germline, CDR1 SGHRS and CDR2 YFSETQ. The CDR3 is 15 residues long. Trimming shortened V by 1 base and J by 4 bases, and 14 bases separated the two germline ends. The CDR3 is CASSLRGSIGETQYF. The CDR3 DNA is TGCGCCAGCAGCTTGAGAGGGAGTATTGGAGAGACCCAGTACTTC.

The V call is TRBV7-8, the J call TRBJ2-7, with 9 bases that match TRBD2. J lost 2 bases, V lost 3 bases, and 2 bases had no gene match. Germline V gene data show CDR1 as SGHVS and CDR2 as FQNEAQ. The CDR3 covers 14 residues. DNA for the CDR3: TGTGCCAGCAGCTTGGCGGGGGGGCCCTACGAGCAGTACTTC. It translates to CASSLAGGPYEQYF.

The chain is built from TRBV7-9 and TRBJ2-5; a possible D gene is TRBD2 (5 bases). Trimming cost V 0 bases and J 4 bases, with 9 bases left between them. The CDR3 totals 14 residues. The germline V gene encodes CDR1 SEHNR and CDR2 FQNEAQ (reference sequence). The CDR3 nucleotides are TGTGCCAGCAGCTTAGCGGTAGCGCGAGAGACCCAGTACTTC. Translation: CASSLAVARETQYF.

This clone was seen a single time. This chain connects TRBV28 to TRBJ1-5; D may be TRBD1 (6 bases). The germline CDR1 and CDR2 sequences are MDHEN and SYDVKM. CDR3 length: 20 amino acids. V lost 6 bases, J lost 0 bases, and 27 bases lay in between. CDR3 nucleotides: TGTGCCAGCAGCCTATCCGTGGGGGCACCAGGGCGGAATAGCAATCAGCCCCAGCATTTT. Translating it yields CASSLSVGAPGRNSNQPQHF.

This clone was picked up one time. The genes are TRBV11-3 and TRBJ2-1, with 11 bases that match TRBD2. V lost 4 bases and J lost 5; bases outside the gene matches: 10. Germline V gives CDR1 SGHNT, CDR2 YENEEA. This CDR3 region has 17 residues. As DNA, the CDR3 is TGTGCCAGCAGCTCCTCTAGACTAGCGGGACTGAACAATGAGCAGTTCTTC. Translation gives CASSSSRLAGLNNEQFF. Drawing the rest from reference TRBV11-3 and TRBJ2-1, the complete variable domain is EAGVVQSPRYKIIEKKQPVAFWCNPISGHNTLYWYLQNLGQGPELLIRYENEEAVDDSQLPKDRFSAERLKGVDSTLKIQPAELGDSAVYLCASSSSRLAGLNNEQFFGPGTRLTVL.

The gene calls are TRBV28 and TRBJ1-4; D gene unclear. The V and J ends lost 4 bases and 5 bases respectively, with 11 bases between them. The CDR3 covers 14 residues. Germline CDR1 and CDR2: MDHEN and SYDVKM. As DNA, the CDR3 is TGTGCCAGCAGTTGGTCAAGGGCAAATGAAAAACTGTTTTTT. This translates into CASSWSRANEKLFF.

The genes are TRBV2 and TRBJ2-1; a possible D gene is TRBD1 (5 bases). The CDR3 is 14 residues long. V gave up 4 bases and J gave up 4 bases, with 11 bases separating them. Germline V CDR1 and CDR2: SNHLY, FYNNEI. CDR3 nucleotides: TGTGCCAGCAGTGTGGACATTCTGTACAATGAGCAGTTCTTC. This translates into CASSVDILYNEQFF.

The V and J genes are TRBV6-5 and TRBJ1-1; D gene ambiguous. The CDR3 spans 14 residues. V was cut by 4 bases and J by 0 bases, with 9 bases left in between. CDR1 MNHEY and CDR2 SVGAGI come from the germline V gene. CDR3 nucleotides: TGTGCCAGCAGTTTGGGCGGGCTGAACACTGAAGCTTTCTTT. Its translation: CASSLGGLNTEAFF.

This clone was observed a single time. The rearrangement uses TRBV19 and TRBJ2-1; 8 bases match TRBD1. J gave up 3 bases and V 2 bases, and 3 bases lay outside the gene matches. The germline V gene encodes CDR1 LNHDA and CDR2 SQIVND (reference sequence). The CDR3 is made up of 15 amino acids. The CDR3 loop is CASSISGQGYNEQFF. The CDR3 DNA is TGTGCCAGTAGTATATCAGGACAGGGCTACAATGAGCAGTTCTTC.

CDR3 nucleotides: TGCGCCAGCACCGAGGGGACTAGTAGCGATGAGCAGTTCTTC. This sequence encodes CASTEGTSSDEQFF. J is TRBJ2-1 and V is TRBV5-1; 8 nucleotides match TRBD2. V lost 6 bases to trimming and J lost 8 bases; unmatched junction nucleotides: 10. Germline V lookup: CDR1 SGHRS, CDR2 YFSETQ. CDR3 length: 14 residues.

V gene TRBV18 combines with J gene TRBJ2-5; D is unresolved. CDR1 is KGHSH and CDR2 is LQKENI in the germline V gene. The V gene lost 6 bases and the J gene lost 5 bases, with 13 bases spanning the gap. The CDR3 loop spans 13 amino acids. The CDR3 nucleotides read TGTGCCAGCTCTTTCACCTCCGACGAGACCCAGTACTTC. Translated, it gives CASSFTSDETQYF.

The chain joins TRBV11-3 to TRBJ2-7; 8 bases align to TRBD1. The CDR3 totals 13 residues. The germline gives CDR1 SGHNT, CDR2 YENEEA. V lost 5 bases and J lost 3; bases outside the gene matches: 3. The CDR3: CASSPGQGYEQYF. CDR3 nucleotides: TGTGCCAGCAGCCCCGGACAGGGCTACGAGCAGTACTTC.

The J gene is TRBJ2-5, the V gene TRBV5-1; D may correspond to TRBD1 or TRBD2 (5 bases each). Looked up from germline, CDR1 is SGHRS and CDR2 is YFSETQ. Deletions cut 0 bases from V and 2 bases from J, with 8 bases between. This CDR3 comprises 14 residues. For the CDR3, the DNA is TGCGCCAGCAGCTTGGGGGACGCACAAGAGACCCAGTACTTC. Protein sequence: CASSLGDAQETQYF.

The V gene is TRBV2, the J gene TRBJ1-1, with TRBD1 matching 7 bases. J was trimmed by 5 bases and V by 4 bases; bases with no gene match: 4. Per the germline V gene, CDR1 is SNHLY and CDR2 is FYNNEI. The CDR3 length is 13 residues. CDR3 sequence: CASSGQGWTEAFF. CDR3 bases: TGTGCCAGCAGTGGACAGGGATGGACTGAAGCTTTCTTT.

This sequence joins TRBV5-4 and TRBJ2-7, with D perhaps being TRBD1 or TRBD2 (5 bases each). Trimming pared 5 bases from V and 2 bases from J, leaving 14 bases between. The CDR3 has 14 amino acids. The germline CDR1 and CDR2 sequences are SGHNT and YYREEE (reference sequence). CDR3 protein: CASRRDVGAYEQYF. The CDR3 DNA reads TGTGCCAGCAGACGGGACGTCGGGGCCTACGAGCAGTACTTC.

CDR3 nucleotides: TGTGCCAGCAGTGAGGCAACAGGGCGGTATGGCTACACCTTC. Translated, it gives CASSEATGRYGYTF. The rearrangement uses TRBV6-1 and TRBJ1-2; D perhaps matches TRBD1 (6 bases). Germline V lookup: CDR1 MNHNS, CDR2 SASEGT. V lost 3 bases to trimming and J lost 5 bases, with 13 bases between them. The CDR3 length is 14 residues.

As DNA, the CDR3 is TGTGCCAGCAGTTCCCTGGGACAGGGGACAAACACCATATATTTT. Its translation: CASSSLGQGTNTIYF. The chain is built from TRBV28 and TRBJ1-3, with 10 bases that match TRBD1. The V and J ends lost 4 bases and 6 bases, in that order; junction bases with no gene match: 6. The CDR3 covers 15 residues. Germline loops: CDR1 MDHEN, CDR2 SYDVKM.

The J gene is TRBJ2-1, the V gene TRBV7-3; possibly TRBD1 for D (6 bases). The V end was cut by 10 bases, the J end by 10 bases, with 23 bases between. The V gene's germline CDR1 is SGHTA and CDR2 FQGTGA. The CDR3 contains 14 residues. The CDR3 sequence: CANKRGWAPDEQFF. The CDR3 DNA reads as TGTGCCAACAAAAGGGGGTGGGCTCCTGACGAGCAGTTCTTC. Full variable domain (outside the CDR3, taken from reference TRBV7-3 and TRBJ2-1): GAGVSQTPSNKVTEKGKYVELRCDPISGHTALYWYRQSLGQGPEFLIYFQGTGAADDSGLPNDRFFAVRPEGSVSTLKIQRTERGDSAVYLCANKRGWAPDEQFFGPGTRLTVL.

The chain recombines TRBV6-1 with TRBJ1-4; tentative D call: TRBD1 (5 bases). The CDR3 length is 14 residues. Germline CDR1 is MNHNS and CDR2 is SASEGT. Deletions cut 5 bases from V and 10 bases from J, with 17 bases between. The CDR3 nucleotides are TGTGCCAGCAGTCCAAAAGGGGAGGCGGTAAAACTGTTTTTT. Its translation is CASSPKGEAVKLFF.

V and J are TRBV5-1 and TRBJ2-1, with D unclear. The CDR3 is 13 residues long. Germline CDR1 reads SGHRS; CDR2 reads YFSETQ. Trimming cost V 4 bases and J 8 bases, with 13 bases left between them. The CDR3 DNA sequence: TGCGCCAGCAGCCCTGGCGCATCGTATGAGCAGTTCTTC. Translation gives CASSPGASYEQFF. The variable domain in full, completed from reference TRBV5-1 and TRBJ2-1, reads KAGVTQTPRYLIKTRGQQVTLSCSPISGHRSVSWYQQTPGQGLQFLFEYFSETQRNKGNFPGRFSGRQFSNSRSEMNVSTLELGDSALYLCASSPGASYEQFFGPGTRLTVL.

In DNA form, the CDR3 reads TGTGCCAGCAGTTTTTCTAACTATGGCTACACCTTC. Its protein product is CASSFSNYGYTF. The V call is TRBV28, the J call TRBJ1-2; unclear D gene. CDR1 and CDR2 (germline): MDHEN, SYDVKM. The CDR3 sequence is 12 residues long. Deletions cut 3 bases from V and 0 bases from J, with 2 bases between.